A selection of T cell receptor beta chains follows, all from one sample in a study of blood T cell repertoires in COVID-19. The method was immunoSEQ multiplex PCR; TCRdb's version includes in-frame clones alone and lacks a portion of them. The profile shows 300,000 to 450,000 clones, over 85% of them singletons. The material sequenced was peripheral blood. The source of these receptors is a woman between 55 and 75 years old with COVID-19, enrolled during active disease. Each CDR3 is given with its conserved first and last residue. The order of the fields is clone size, CDR3 length, D gene, V gene, J gene, CDR3 protein, CDR3 DNA. A D gene is named only where the DNA matches it firmly. Rows may omit the clone size; those that give it use once, few, many or a size class.

NA	16	NA	TRBV27	TRBJ2-2	CASSSSGQTNTGELFF	TGTGCCAGCAGCTCCTCCGGACAGACGAACACCGGGGAGCTGTTTTTT
NA	15	TRBD1	TRBV4-2	TRBJ1-1	CASSQGGQKAFEAFF	TGTGCCAGCAGCCAAGGGGGACAGAAAGCATTTGAAGCTTTCTTT
NA	15	NA	TRBV27	TRBJ2-3	CASSSRTVSTDTQYF	TGTGCCAGCAGTTCTCGGACAGTTAGCACAGATACGCAGTATTTT
NA	14	TRBD2	TRBV6-6	TRBJ2-5	CASWTSGGAETQYF	TGTGCCAGCTGGACTAGCGGGGGGGCGGAGACCCAGTACTTC
NA	15	NA	TRBV9	TRBJ1-1	CASSPSLSGGLSAFF	TGTGCCAGCAGCCCCAGTTTAAGCGGGGGCTTGTCGGCTTTCTTT
NA	13	NA	TRBV7-6	TRBJ1-2	CASSSGPRDGYTF	TGTGCCAGCAGCTCCGGCCCGCGGGATGGCTACACCTTC
few	14	TRBD1	TRBV9	TRBJ2-7	CASSVGDSSYEQYF	TGTGCCAGCAGCGTAGGGGACAGCTCCTACGAGCAGTACTTC
NA	15	NA	TRBV4-1	TRBJ2-7	CASSQGYGREHEQYF	TGCGCCAGCAGCCAAGGGTACGGCAGGGAACACGAGCAGTACTTC
NA	14	NA	TRBV5-4	TRBJ1-6	CASSNRDYNSPLHF	TGTGCCAGCAGCAACAGGGACTATAATTCACCCCTCCACTTT
NA	18	NA	TRBV3-1/TRBV3-2	TRBJ2-6	CASSLQQGGGSGANVLTF	TGTGCCAGCAGCCTTCAACAGGGAGGGGGCTCTGGGGCCAACGTCCTGACTTTC
NA	15	NA	TRBV7-9	TRBJ1-6	CASSLDGAANSPLHF	TGTGCCAGCAGCTTAGATGGGGCAGCTAATTCACCCCTCCACTTT